These 24 T cell receptor beta chains came from one sample sequenced in a study of human T cells and chemical hapten exposure. Time point denoted: patch test 2, 6 weeks after DPC sensitization. Described treatment: therapeutic diphenylcyclopropenone sensitization with weekly scalp DPC. TCRdb recomputed calls from the RACE reads with MiXCR, one row per CDR3 protein. The sample holds around 99,000 distinct CDR3 sequences; approximately 8.8% are singletons and the top ten take about 3%. Specimen: whole blood, collected in connection with sensitization to the hapten diphenylcyclopropenone (DPC). The receptors were sampled from a woman in her thirties or forties with alopecia areata. Some clones in this sample may be carry-over from other donors' samples.

At least ten counts were recorded for this clonotype. The chain combines TRBV7-6 with TRBJ2-7; D possibly corresponds to TRBD2 (6 bases). Germline V gene lookup returns CDR1 SGHVS and CDR2 FNYEAQ. V was clipped by 5 bases and J by 0 bases, with 11 bases between them. The CDR3 extends over 14 amino acids. The CDR3 DNA follows: TGTGCCAGCAGCACCTCCGGGGGCTCCTACGAGCAGTACTTC. This sequence encodes CASSTSGGSYEQYF.

In its sample, this clonotype was seen many times. The chain employs TRBV2 and TRBJ1-6, with 10 bases fitting TRBD1. In germline, CDR1 is SNHLY, CDR2 FYNNEI. V shed 6 bases and J 5 bases; nucleotides not matched to a gene: 7. This CDR3 spans 16 amino acids. For the CDR3, the DNA is TGTGCCAGCAGGACCGGGGACAGGGGACATAATTCACCCCTCCACTTT. Amino acids: CASRTGDRGHNSPLHF.

The genes are TRBV3-1 and TRBJ2-7, with D uncertain. The V end was cut by 6 bases, the J end by 2 bases, with 14 bases between. Germline-derived CDR1 and CDR2 are LGHDT and YNNKEL (reference sequence). The CDR3 is 14 amino acids. The CDR3 DNA reads as TGTGCCAGCAGACCTCTGTCCCTACCCTACGAGCAGTACTTC. It specifies CASRPLSLPYEQYF.

This clonotype has just a few counts. V is TRBV6-2 or TRBV6-3 and J is TRBJ2-7, with 11 bases identical to TRBD2. The CDR3 sequence is 14 residues long. With 6 bases clipped from V and 2 bases from J, the junction kept 3 bases outside the gene matches. The V gene's germline CDR1 is MNHEY and CDR2 SVGEGT. The DNA for the CDR3 is TGTGCCAGCAGAGGGACTAGCGGTACCTACGAGCAGTACTTC. Translating gives CASRGTSGTYEQYF.

The V gene is TRBV27, the J gene TRBJ2-7; D might be TRBD2 (6 bases). This CDR3 has 15 amino acids. The V gene lost 1 base and the J gene lost 3 bases, with 13 bases spanning the gap. Germline CDR1 MNHEY, CDR2 SMNVEV (reference sequence). In DNA form, the CDR3 reads TGTGCCAGCAGTTTATGGCAGGGAGGTAACTACGAGCAGTACTTC. Residues: CASSLWQGGNYEQYF.

This clonotype was counted only a few times. V gene TRBV30 combines with J gene TRBJ1-5, with unresolved D. Germline V gene lookup returns CDR1 GTSNPN and CDR2 SVGIG (reference sequence). The CDR3 contains 12 residues. V shed 5 bases and J shed 6 bases, with 11 bases lying between them. DNA for the CDR3: TGTGCCTGGGGACTTCAACTTCAGCCCCAGCATTTT. Protein: CAWGLQLQPQHF.

This clonotype came up many times. In DNA form, the CDR3 reads TGTGCCAGCAGTTCCCCCGGGACAGGGGGCTACGAGCAGTACTTC. The encoded protein is CASSSPGTGGYEQYF. The chain uses TRBV28 and TRBJ2-7; 11 bases align to TRBD1. V lost 4 bases, J lost 3 bases, and 5 bases stayed unmatched. CDR3 length equals 15 residues. Germline V gene sequence: CDR1 MDHEN, CDR2 SYDVKM.

This sequence joins TRBV4-3 and TRBJ1-4, with D possibly being TRBD1 (6 bases). In germline, CDR1 is LGHNA, CDR2 YSLEER. The CDR3 contains 15 residues. V lost 0 bases and J lost 3, with 8 bases in between. The CDR3 nucleotides read TGCGCCAGCAGCCAAGACACAGGGCCTAATGAAAAACTGTTTTTT. Translation gives CASSQDTGPNEKLFF.

This chain links TRBV9 with TRBJ2-3; D unclear. V lost 0 bases and J 0 bases, leaving 11 bases between the germline ends. From germline, CDR1 is SGDLS and CDR2 YYNGEE. This CDR3 spans 16 amino acids. The CDR3 protein is CASSVGAATSTDTQYF. The CDR3, as DNA: TGTGCCAGCAGCGTAGGGGCAGCGACTAGCACAGATACGCAGTATTTT.

This chain links TRBV11-2 with TRBJ2-5, with D possibly being TRBD2 (6 bases). This CDR3 spans 16 amino acids. Trimming shortened V by 1 base and J by 4 bases, and 16 bases separated the two germline ends. From germline, CDR1 is SGHAT and CDR2 FQNNGV. The CDR3 bases are TGTGCCAGCAGCTTAGGACAGACGGAGGGGTCAGAGACCCAGTACTTC. Protein: CASSLGQTEGSETQYF.

This chain uses TRBV7-2 with TRBJ1-1, with 9 bases fitting TRBD1. This CDR3 spans 16 amino acids. The germline V gene has CDR1 SGHTA and CDR2 FQGNSA. The ends lost 6 bases at V and 3 bases at J; junction bases unmatched: 11. The CDR3 is CASSKDRGKGYTEAFF. The CDR3 bases are TGTGCCAGCAGTAAGGACAGGGGCAAGGGCTACACTGAAGCTTTCTTT. Full variable domain (missing parts from reference TRBV7-2 and TRBJ1-1): GAGVSQSPSNKVTEKGKDVELRCDPISGHTALYWYRQSLGQGLEFLIYFQGNSAPDKSGLPSDRFSAERTGGSVSTLTIQRTQQEDSAVYLCASSKDRGKGYTEAFFGQGTRLTVV.

The chain joins TRBV6-6 to TRBJ2-5; 11 bases are a match to TRBD1. V was pared by 7 bases and J by 5 bases, with 6 bases of the junction left unmatched. In germline, CDR1 is MNHNY, CDR2 SVGAGI (reference sequence). The CDR3 contains 14 residues. The CDR3 here is CASTPGQGVETQYF. The CDR3 DNA reads as TGTGCCAGCACACCGGGACAGGGGGTTGAGACCCAGTACTTC.

This clonotype was counted only a few times. The chain joins TRBV20-1 to TRBJ1-2, with 9 bases aligning to TRBD1. Germline V gives CDR1 DFQATT, CDR2 SNEGSKA (reference sequence). The CDR3 loop spans 13 amino acids. In DNA form, the CDR3 reads TGCACCGCGGCTAAACAGGGGGCAGATGGCTACACCTTC. The encoded protein is CTAAKQGADGYTF.

This chain joins TRBV20-1 and TRBJ2-1; the D is unclear. Looked up from germline, CDR1 is DFQATT and CDR2 is SNEGSKA (reference sequence). The CDR3 is 14 residues long. V was pared by 3 bases and J by 7 bases, with 16 bases between. The DNA for the CDR3 is TGCAGTGCTAGCCTCTGGACCCGCCCTAATGAGCAGTTCTTC. It is translated as CSASLWTRPNEQFF.

The chain uses TRBV2 and TRBJ2-1; D gene unclear. Germline lookup yields CDR1 SNHLY and CDR2 FYNNEI. This CDR3 spans 12 amino acids. V lost 6 bases and J lost 3, with 6 bases in between. DNA of the CDR3: TGTGCCAGCAGCCGGAACTACAATGAGCAGTTCTTC. Its protein product is CASSRNYNEQFF. The variable domain in full, with the rest retrieved from reference TRBV2 and TRBJ2-1, is EPEVTQTPSHQVTQMGQEVILRCVPISNHLYFYWYRQILGQKVEFLVSFYNNEISEKSEIFDDQFSVERPDGSNFTLKIRSTKLEDSAMYFCASSRNYNEQFFGPGTRLTVL.

This clonotype was detected ten times or more. This chain uses TRBV4-3 with TRBJ1-1; TRBD1 might be the D (5 bases). Per germline, CDR1 LGHNA and CDR2 YSLEER. Trimming pared 1 base from V and 6 bases from J, leaving 12 bases between. There are 14 residues in the CDR3. The CDR3, as DNA: TGCGCCAGCAGCCAAGGTCGCAGGGTGGCTGAAGCTTTCTTT. Protein: CASSQGRRVAEAFF.

In this sample, this clonotype turned up many times. This chain joins TRBV12-3 or TRBV12-4 and TRBJ2-1; 7 positions agree with TRBD2. V trimming: 5 bases; J trimming: 7 bases; junction bases outside the gene matches: 14. The CDR3 runs 16 residues. This CDR3 is CASSTARGDPGNEQFF. The CDR3 DNA reads as TGTGCCAGCAGTACCGCCCGGGGGGACCCGGGGAATGAGCAGTTCTTC.

In its sample, this clonotype was seen many times. This chain links TRBV3-1 with TRBJ2-5; 14 bases map to TRBD2. Germline lookup yields CDR1 LGHDT and CDR2 YNNKEL (reference sequence). Losses at the gene ends were 1 base for V and 4 bases for J; bases not matched to a gene: 2. The CDR3 contains 16 residues. As DNA, the CDR3 is TGTGCCAGCAGCCAAGGGACTAGCGGGGGGACAGAGACCCAGTACTTC. Translating gives CASSQGTSGGTETQYF.

This chain links TRBV19 with TRBJ1-4; D is unclear. Trimming stripped 8 bases from V and 3 bases from J, with 10 bases between. The CDR3 loop spans 13 amino acids. Per the germline V gene, CDR1 is LNHDA and CDR2 is SQIVND (reference sequence). The CDR3 sequence: CASRRDPNEKLFF. The CDR3 nucleotides read TGTGCCAGTCGCCGGGATCCTAATGAAAAACTGTTTTTT.

At least ten counts were recorded for this clonotype. The rearrangement uses TRBV9 and TRBJ1-5; D is unresolved. V lost 0 bases, J lost 7 bases, and 11 bases lay in between. The CDR3 totals 14 residues. CDR1 SGDLS and CDR2 YYNGEE come from the germline V gene. CDR3 DNA sequence: TGTGCCAGCAGCGTAGACTGGGTAGCCCAGCCCCAGCATTTT. It specifies CASSVDWVAQPQHF.

This clonotype was detected ten times or more. The V call is TRBV12-3 or TRBV12-4, the J call TRBJ2-5; D is unclear. The CDR3 sequence is 10 residues long. The germline V and J ends were trimmed by 7 bases and 5 bases, with 5 bases remaining between them. The CDR3 protein is CASISETQYF. For the CDR3, the DNA is TGTGCCAGCATCTCGGAGACCCAGTACTTC.

This clonotype occurred a few times. The genes are TRBV7-6 and TRBJ1-1; unclear D gene. This CDR3 is built from 18 residues. Deletions cut 5 bases from V and 0 bases from J, with 22 bases between. Germline-derived CDR1 and CDR2 are SGHVS and FNYEAQ. Here the CDR3 reads CASSTDGRSGTLNTEAFF. Here the CDR3 DNA reads TGTGCCAGCAGCACCGACGGGAGGTCAGGTACCTTGAACACTGAAGCTTTCTTT.

The gene calls are TRBV5-4 and TRBJ2-5, with TRBD2 identical over 13 bases. Per the germline V gene, CDR1 is SGHNT and CDR2 is YYREEE (reference sequence). The V segment lost 4 bases and the J segment 4 bases; nucleotides outside the gene matches: 13. The CDR3 sequence is 18 residues long. CDR3 sequence (DNA): TGTGCCAGCAGCGCCGGGACTAGCGGGGCAGCGAGGGGAGAGACCCAGTACTTC. As protein: CASSAGTSGAARGETQYF.

There are many counts of this clonotype. V usage is TRBV9 and J usage is TRBJ2-1; D is undetermined. Trimming removed 0 bases at V and 1 base at J, with 2 bases between. CDR1 and CDR2 from the germline V gene are SGDLS and YYNGEE. The CDR3 is made up of 13 amino acids. CDR3 amino acids: CASSVGSYNEQFF. The CDR3 coding sequence is TGTGCCAGCAGCGTAGGATCCTACAATGAGCAGTTCTTC.